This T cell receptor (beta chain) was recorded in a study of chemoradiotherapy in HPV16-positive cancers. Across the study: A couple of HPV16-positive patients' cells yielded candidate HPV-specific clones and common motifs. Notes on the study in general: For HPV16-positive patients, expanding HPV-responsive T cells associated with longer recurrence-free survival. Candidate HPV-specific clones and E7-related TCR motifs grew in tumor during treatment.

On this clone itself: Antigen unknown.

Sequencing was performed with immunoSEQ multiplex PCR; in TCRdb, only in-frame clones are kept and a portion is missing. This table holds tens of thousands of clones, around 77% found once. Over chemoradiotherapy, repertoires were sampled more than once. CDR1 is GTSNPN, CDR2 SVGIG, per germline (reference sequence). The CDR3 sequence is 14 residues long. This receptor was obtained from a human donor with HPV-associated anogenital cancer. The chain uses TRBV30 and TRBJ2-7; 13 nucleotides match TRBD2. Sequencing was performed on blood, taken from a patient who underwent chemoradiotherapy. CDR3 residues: CASTGTSGVYEQYF. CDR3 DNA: TGTGCAAGTACTGGGACTAGCGGGGTCTACGAGCAGTACTTC.